Reported below is one T cell receptor beta chain. The antigen remains unidentified. Healthy and HIV-negative, the adult donors had no recent acute infections or vaccinations. Assay: immunoSEQ multiplex PCR; the TCRdb copy retains only in-frame clones and omits some. Here the sample spans some 2,400,000 clones, approximately 94% being singletons. The CDR3 spans 16 residues. V was trimmed by 3 bases and J by 3 bases, leaving 14 bases between them. Germline CDR1 MNHNS, CDR2 SASEGT. The data stem from a study of shared clonotypes between healthy human individuals. General study findings and limits: Researchers found naive subsets generally carried larger estimated richness than memory subsets. Investigators collected only blood, and repertoires in tissues likely differ. An effect of sequencing depth on clonotype sharing among donors was expected.

This receptor was obtained from a man between 18 and 35 years old in good health. The material sequenced was naive CD4+ T cells sorted from blood. This sample's subset: CD45RA+ positively selected. The chain employs TRBV6-1 and TRBJ1-4, with D maybe TRBD1 (5 bases). The CDR3 region has the DNA TGTGCCAGCAGTGACATGGGGGGTACAGCTAATGAAAAACTGTTTTTT. Amino acids: CASSDMGGTANEKLFF.